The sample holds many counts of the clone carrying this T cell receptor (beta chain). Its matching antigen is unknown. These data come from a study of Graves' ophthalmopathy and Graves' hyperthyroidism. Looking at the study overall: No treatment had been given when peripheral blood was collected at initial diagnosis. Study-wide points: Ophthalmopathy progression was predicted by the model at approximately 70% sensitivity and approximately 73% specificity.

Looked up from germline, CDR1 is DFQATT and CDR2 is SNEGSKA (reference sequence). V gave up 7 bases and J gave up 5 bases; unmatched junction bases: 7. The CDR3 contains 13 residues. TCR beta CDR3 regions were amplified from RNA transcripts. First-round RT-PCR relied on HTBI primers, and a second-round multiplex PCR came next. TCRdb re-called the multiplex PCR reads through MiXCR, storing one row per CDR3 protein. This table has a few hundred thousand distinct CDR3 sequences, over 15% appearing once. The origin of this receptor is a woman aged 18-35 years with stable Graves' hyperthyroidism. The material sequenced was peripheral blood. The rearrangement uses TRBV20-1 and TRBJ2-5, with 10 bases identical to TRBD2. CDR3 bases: TGCAGTGTCAGACTAGCGGGTTCCGAGACCCAGTACTTC. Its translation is CSVRLAGSETQYF.